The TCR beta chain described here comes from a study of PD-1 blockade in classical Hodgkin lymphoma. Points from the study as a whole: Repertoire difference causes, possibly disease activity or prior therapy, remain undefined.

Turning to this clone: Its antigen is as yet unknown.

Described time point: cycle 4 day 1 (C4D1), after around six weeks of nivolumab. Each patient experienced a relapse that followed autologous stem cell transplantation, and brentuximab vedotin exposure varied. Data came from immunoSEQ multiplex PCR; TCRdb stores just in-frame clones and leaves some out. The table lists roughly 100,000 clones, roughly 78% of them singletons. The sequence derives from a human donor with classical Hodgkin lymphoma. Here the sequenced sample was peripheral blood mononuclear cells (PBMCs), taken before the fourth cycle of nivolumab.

CDR3 coding DNA: TGTGCCAGCTCCGAATCTCGGACAGGGGCGGTAGAGACCCAGTACTTC. It specifies CASSESRTGAVETQYF. The chain joins TRBV18 to TRBJ2-5; 9 bases agree with TRBD1. CDR3 size: 16 residues. From germline, CDR1 is KGHSH and CDR2 LQKENI. Losses at the gene ends were 6 bases for V and 4 bases for J; bases not matched to a gene: 12.